The 23 T cell receptor beta chains reported below all come from one sample, sequenced in a study of CD8+ T cells in alopecia areata. cDNA serving as the sequencing template came from extracted, reverse transcribed RNA. The repertoire was sequenced with immunoSEQ multiplex PCR; TCRdb's copy has only in-frame clones and lacks some. The top ten clones hold approximately 4.3% of a sample with 150,000 to 200,000 clones, roughly 60% of them seen once. The specimen sequenced was CD4+ T cells sorted from blood. Receptor source: a human donor in good health.

This clone was picked up a small number of times. A junction end diverges from the germline sequence, so it may reflect a read error. The chain recombines TRBV4-1 with TRBJ2-1; 10 nucleotides agree with TRBD2. The CDR3 runs to 15 residues. Germline V gene lookup returns CDR1 MGHRA and CDR2 YSYEKL. The CDR3 spells CASSQLAGRYNEQFF. CDR3 DNA: TGTGCCAGCAGCCAACTAGCGGGACGGTACAATGAGCAGTTCTTC.

The J gene is TRBJ2-7, the V gene TRBV27, with 12 bases identical to TRBD2. Germline values: CDR1 MNHEY, CDR2 SMNVEV (reference sequence). The CDR3 has 15 residues. V lost 5 bases and J lost 10; bases outside the gene matches: 12. This CDR3 is CASSPMDASGRAQYF. In DNA, the CDR3 is TGTGCCAGCAGTCCTATGGATGCTAGCGGGAGGGCCCAGTACTTC.

The chain couples TRBV4-2 to TRBJ2-2; no firm D call. Looked up from germline, CDR1 is LGHNA and CDR2 is YNFKEQ. This CDR3 spans 16 amino acids. With 4 bases removed from V and 1 base from J, the gap between germline ends came to 13 bases. The CDR3, as DNA: TGTGCCAGCAGCCCGTCAACGACCCAGAACACCGGGGAGCTGTTTTTT. Protein: CASSPSTTQNTGELFF.

The V call is TRBV6-5, the J call TRBJ1-2, with 7 bases that match TRBD1. Germline V gives CDR1 MNHEY, CDR2 SVGAGI. V lost 8 bases and J lost 7; bases outside the gene matches: 13. The CDR3 runs to 14 residues. CDR3 in DNA: TGTGCCAGCTCACGACAGGGCCCAACGGTTGGCTACACCTTC. This translates into CASSRQGPTVGYTF.

The chain uses TRBV5-1 and TRBJ1-2, with D possibly being TRBD1 (6 bases). The V gene's germline CDR1 is SGHRS and CDR2 YFSETQ. V gave up 3 bases and J gave up 2 bases, with 11 bases separating them. This CDR3 is built from 14 residues. The CDR3 coding sequence is TGCGCCAGCAGCTCCTCCAGGGGAAACTATGGCTACACCTTC. This translates into CASSSSRGNYGYTF.

The gene calls are TRBV18 and TRBJ2-4; 7 positions agree with TRBD1. Germline V gene sequence: CDR1 KGHSH, CDR2 LQKENI. Trimming took 2 bases from V and 7 from J; bases not matched to a gene: 8. The CDR3 sequence is 15 residues long. The DNA for the CDR3 is TGTGCCAGCTCACCAACGACGGACAGGTCCAACATTCAGTACTTC. It yields the protein CASSPTTDRSNIQYF. The variable domain in full, completed from reference TRBV18 and TRBJ2-4, reads NAGVMQNPRHLVRRRGQEARLRCSPMKGHSHVYWYRQLPEEGLKFMVYLQKENIIDESGMPKERFSAEFPKEGPSILRIQQVVRGDSAAYFCASSPTTDRSNIQYFGAGTRLSVL.

This clone was counted a single time. V is TRBV6-5 and J is TRBJ2-7; perhaps TRBD1 as D (6 bases). This CDR3 is built from 16 residues. Germline values: CDR1 MNHEY, CDR2 SVGAGI. The V gene lost 2 bases and the J gene lost 5 bases, with 19 bases spanning the gap. CDR3 DNA sequence: TGTGCCAGCAGTTACATCGGACAGATCATCACCAACGAGCAGTACTTC. This codes for CASSYIGQIITNEQYF.

This clone was observed a few times. The rearrangement uses TRBV6-5 and TRBJ2-7; 7 bases match TRBD1. Germline CDR1 MNHEY, CDR2 SVGAGI. The CDR3 extends over 16 amino acids. Trimming removed 4 bases from V and 4 bases from J; junction bases left unmatched: 13. The CDR3 protein is CASSLSGTVPSYEQYF. DNA for the CDR3: TGTGCCAGCAGTTTATCCGGGACAGTCCCTTCATACGAGCAGTACTTC.

V usage is TRBV5-6 and J usage is TRBJ2-1; 8 bases map to TRBD1. With 4 bases clipped from V and 2 bases from J, the junction kept 8 bases outside the gene matches. The CDR3 runs to 16 residues. CDR1 and CDR2 from the germline V gene are SGHDT and YYEEEE. The CDR3 DNA follows: TGTGCCAGCAGCACCAACAGGGGGTGGACCTACAATGAGCAGTTCTTC. It translates to CASSTNRGWTYNEQFF.

This chain links TRBV27 with TRBJ2-1; D is undetermined. V was pared by 0 bases and J by 1 base, with 4 bases between. The CDR3 has 14 amino acids. The germline V gene encodes CDR1 MNHEY and CDR2 SMNVEV (reference sequence). CDR3 nucleotide sequence: TGTGCCAGCAGTTTATCAGGGTCCTACAATGAGCAGTTCTTC. Translation gives CASSLSGSYNEQFF.

The chain has TRBV4-2 and TRBJ1-2; D perhaps matches TRBD1 (5 bases). V was trimmed by 1 base and J by 7 bases, leaving 16 bases between them. Germline V gene lookup returns CDR1 LGHNA and CDR2 YNFKEQ. The CDR3 spans 15 residues. The chain's CDR3 is CASSQGDQGGSGYTF. For the CDR3, the DNA is TGTGCCAGCAGCCAAGGGGACCAGGGAGGGTCTGGCTACACCTTC.

The J gene is TRBJ2-6, the V gene TRBV7-9, with D perhaps TRBD2 (6 bases). Germline V gene lookup returns CDR1 SEHNR and CDR2 FQNEAQ (reference sequence). The CDR3 extends over 19 amino acids. Trimming pared 4 bases from V and 0 bases from J, leaving 19 bases between. CDR3 protein: CASSSLGDFLISGANVLTF. CDR3 sequence (DNA): TGTGCCAGCAGCTCCTTGGGGGACTTTTTAATCTCTGGGGCCAACGTCCTGACTTTC. Complete variable domain (other parts from reference TRBV7-9 and TRBJ2-6): DTGVSQNPRHKITKRGQNVTFRCDPISEHNRLYWYRQTLGQGPEFLTYFQNEAQLEKSRLLSDRFSAERPKGSFSTLEIQRTEQGDSAMYLCASSSLGDFLISGANVLTFGAGSRLTVL.

The rearrangement uses TRBV29-1 and TRBJ1-4; D uncertain. Germline V CDR1 and CDR2: SQVTM, ANQGSEA. This CDR3 region has 14 residues. V lost 5 bases and J lost 5, with 15 bases in between. The CDR3 is CSVRLVHLNEKLFF. The CDR3 DNA is TGCAGCGTTAGGCTCGTGCACCTCAATGAAAAACTGTTTTTT.

The chain recombines TRBV29-1 with TRBJ2-1, with 9 bases identical to TRBD2. Looked up from germline, CDR1 is SQVTM and CDR2 is ANQGSEA. The CDR3 extends over 15 amino acids. With V trimmed by 6 bases and J by 4 bases, 10 bases remained unmatched. The CDR3 DNA reads TGCAGCGTCGCCCGACTAGCGGAACGATACAATGAGCAGTTCTTC. Its translation: CSVARLAERYNEQFF.

The chain couples TRBV23-1 to TRBJ1-2; D unresolved. TRBV23-1 carries the ORF label, with uncertain function. This CDR3 has 15 amino acids. Trimming left V 5 bases short and J 4 bases short, with 17 bases between. The DNA of the CDR3 is TGCGCCAGCAGTGACATCAACGGGTTCCTCTATGGCTACACCTTC. Translation gives CASSDINGFLYGYTF.

The V call is TRBV4-1, the J call TRBJ2-7, with 10 bases aligning to TRBD1. The CDR3 is made up of 15 amino acids. J lost 4 bases, V lost 4 bases, and 7 bases had no gene match. Germline V gives CDR1 MGHRA, CDR2 YSYEKL. The DNA for the CDR3 is TGCGCCAGCAGCCCTTCCCGGGACAGGGGTTACGAGCAGTACTTC. This encodes CASSPSRDRGYEQYF.

The chain uses TRBV2 and TRBJ2-7, with 8 bases identical to TRBD1. The germline gives CDR1 SNHLY, CDR2 FYNNEI. V gave up 7 bases and J gave up 2 bases; unmatched junction bases: 7. This CDR3 has 14 residues. Here the CDR3 reads CASTKVTGAYEQYF. In nucleotides, the CDR3 is TGTGCCAGCACCAAAGTGACAGGGGCCTACGAGCAGTACTTC.

This clone was counted a few times. For the CDR3, the DNA is TGTGCCACCAGCAGAACGACAGGGGGAGGATACGAGCAGTACTTC. This gives the protein CATSRTTGGGYEQYF. The chain recombines TRBV15 with TRBJ2-7; 9 nucleotides match TRBD1. V was pared by 2 bases and J by 4 bases, with 6 bases of the junction left unmatched. This CDR3 contains 15 residues. Germline CDR1 LNHNV, CDR2 YYDKDF (reference sequence).

The chain uses TRBV7-2 and TRBJ2-3; no clear D gene. Germline loops: CDR1 SGHTA, CDR2 FQGNSA. V was shortened by 7 bases and J by 0 bases, with 11 bases between the two germline ends. The CDR3 is 14 amino acids. The CDR3 reads CASTRASSTDTQYF. The CDR3 DNA follows: TGTGCCAGCACCCGGGCCTCTAGCACAGATACGCAGTATTTT.

The chain uses TRBV30 and TRBJ2-7; 7 positions agree with TRBD1. Per the germline V gene, CDR1 is GTSNPN and CDR2 is SVGIG (reference sequence). With 4 bases clipped from V and 4 bases from J, the junction kept 4 bases outside the gene matches. CDR3 length: 12 amino acids. For the CDR3, the DNA is TGTGCCTGGAAGACAGGGCCATACGAGCAGTACTTC. It yields the protein CAWKTGPYEQYF.

This chain uses TRBV30 with TRBJ2-7, with TRBD2 as a possible D gene (6 bases). CDR1 is GTSNPN and CDR2 is SVGIG in the germline V gene (reference sequence). V was trimmed by 2 bases and J by 2 bases, leaving 10 bases between them. The CDR3 is made up of 13 amino acids. CDR3 sequence (DNA): TGTGCCTGGAGTAGCGGGCTAGCCTACGAGCAGTACTTC. Its protein product is CAWSSGLAYEQYF.

The chain recombines TRBV7-2 with TRBJ2-7, with 14 bases aligning to TRBD2. Trimming removed 5 bases from V and 6 bases from J; junction bases left unmatched: 9. Germline CDR1 and CDR2: SGHTA and FQGNSA. This CDR3 contains 16 residues. This CDR3 reads CASSARLAGGLGEQYF. In nucleotides, the CDR3 is TGTGCCAGCAGCGCCAGACTAGCGGGAGGGCTGGGCGAGCAGTACTTC.

V and J are TRBV4-2 and TRBJ2-1, with 8 bases fitting TRBD2. Germline V gene data show CDR1 as LGHNA and CDR2 as YNFKEQ. Trimming took 8 bases from V and 4 from J; bases not matched to a gene: 13. The CDR3 extends over 16 amino acids. CDR3 sequence reads: CASGKEGLAGYNEQFF. CDR3 DNA: TGTGCCAGCGGGAAGGAGGGGCTAGCGGGTTACAATGAGCAGTTCTTC.